This is a list of T cell receptor beta chains from one sample in a study of T cell responses to AZD1222 COVID-19 vaccine. Using immunoSEQ multiplex PCR, the repertoire was profiled, and TCRdb retains in-frame clones only, with some absent. The sample holds some 120,000 clones, roughly nine tenths seen once. The material was peripheral blood, obtained on day 0 of AZD1222 vaccination. These receptors were collected from an adult in good health. Each CDR3 is given with its conserved first and last residue.

j_gene: TRBJ2-6; v_gene: TRBV5-1; CDR3aa: CASSLAGWEPGTGANVLTF
j_gene: TRBJ2-3; v_gene: TRBV25-1; CDR3aa: CASSKGQGVNTQYF
j_gene: TRBJ2-7; v_gene: TRBV5-1; CDR3aa: CASSLATGATDEQYF
j_gene: TRBJ1-2; v_gene: TRBV2; CDR3aa: CASSTVYGYTF
j_gene: TRBJ2-2; v_gene: TRBV27; CDR3aa: CASSLSGPGELFF
j_gene: TRBJ1-5; v_gene: TRBV4-2; CDR3aa: CASSTALLGNQPQHF
j_gene: TRBJ1-5; v_gene: TRBV28; CDR3aa: CASGDRDRGTSQPQHF
j_gene: TRBJ1-5; v_gene: TRBV6-2/TRBV6-3; CDR3aa: CASSYSISVAFNQPQHF
j_gene: TRBJ1-5; v_gene: TRBV9; CDR3aa: CASSVGGSSNQPQHF
j_gene: TRBJ2-7; v_gene: TRBV6-5; CDR3aa: CASSYSGRGLTYEQYF
j_gene: TRBJ2-1; v_gene: TRBV19; CDR3aa: CASRTGRVQFF
j_gene: TRBJ1-1; v_gene: TRBV28; CDR3aa: CASSFLGSEAFF
j_gene: TRBJ1-1; v_gene: TRBV28; CDR3aa: CATTPKNTEAFF
j_gene: TRBJ1-2; v_gene: TRBV29-1; CDR3aa: CSVGPRLEKSYGYTF
j_gene: TRBJ2-1; v_gene: TRBV28; CDR3aa: CASYRGDRGYNEQFF
j_gene: TRBJ2-7; v_gene: TRBV30; CDR3aa: CAWTSQGAYYEQYF
j_gene: TRBJ1-4; v_gene: TRBV15; CDR3aa: CATSRGGTENEKLFF
j_gene: TRBJ1-2; v_gene: TRBV5-4; CDR3aa: CASSLVAGDGYTF
j_gene: TRBJ1-1; v_gene: TRBV30; CDR3aa: CAWSREDFAEAFF
j_gene: TRBJ1-5; v_gene: TRBV24-1; CDR3aa: CATSDPTGMEPQHF
j_gene: TRBJ1-1; v_gene: TRBV12-3/TRBV12-4; CDR3aa: CASSVRGSSEAFF
j_gene: TRBJ1-3; v_gene: TRBV30; CDR3aa: CAWSAGPRSSGNTIYF
j_gene: TRBJ1-6; v_gene: TRBV28; CDR3aa: CASSTTGAGDSPLHF
j_gene: TRBJ2-2; v_gene: TRBV5-1; CDR3aa: CASSLDGQGSGELFF
j_gene: TRBJ2-2; v_gene: TRBV5-8; CDR3aa: CASSPNRAGELFF
j_gene: TRBJ2-7; v_gene: TRBV3-1/TRBV3-2; CDR3aa: CASSQDFRSSYEQYF
j_gene: TRBJ2-2; v_gene: TRBV19; CDR3aa: CASSTNRGSSTGELFF
j_gene: TRBJ1-5; v_gene: TRBV7-8; CDR3aa: CASSYGQGDQPQHF
j_gene: TRBJ2-7; v_gene: TRBV28; CDR3aa: CASSGVEVGGTLLAYEQYF
j_gene: TRBJ2-7; v_gene: TRBV28; CDR3aa: CASSSGSLPYEQYF
j_gene: TRBJ1-4; v_gene: TRBV9; CDR3aa: CASSPHDGEKLFF
j_gene: TRBJ1-2; v_gene: TRBV6-5; CDR3aa: CASSRNMGYGYTF
j_gene: TRBJ2-3; v_gene: TRBV5-4; CDR3aa: CASAIQGLDTQYF
j_gene: TRBJ1-1; v_gene: TRBV7-9; CDR3aa: CASSLFGGELDTEAFF
j_gene: TRBJ2-1; v_gene: TRBV30; CDR3aa: CAWTKGQRNEQFF
j_gene: TRBJ1-6; v_gene: TRBV6-1; CDR3aa: CASSATSPGLTNSPLHF
j_gene: TRBJ2-2; v_gene: TRBV3-1/TRBV3-2; CDR3aa: CASSYRGPGELFF
j_gene: TRBJ1-1; v_gene: TRBV30; CDR3aa: CAWNRQGDTEAFF
j_gene: TRBJ2-1; v_gene: TRBV9; CDR3aa: CASGATSSYNEQFF
j_gene: TRBJ1-2; v_gene: TRBV28; CDR3aa: CASSKQGNPFGGYTF
j_gene: TRBJ2-1; v_gene: TRBV7-9; CDR3aa: CATTIGTGSYNEQFF
j_gene: TRBJ2-7; v_gene: TRBV5-4; CDR3aa: CASSQGGGGPQQYF
j_gene: TRBJ2-3; v_gene: TRBV28; CDR3aa: CASSGASGRSADTQYF